The TCR beta chain under discussion was sequenced for a study of T cell responses to AZD1222 COVID-19 vaccine. General study findings and limits: Across the whole spike, CD4 TCRs peaked at regions 160-218 and 743-854. Reportedly, close to half of spike-specific TCRs are directed against unmutated variant regions. None of the repertoires were sampled until the peak T cell response had passed. Seropositive status at baseline applied to only a handful of AZD1222 recipients.

Only in-frame clones appear in the TCRdb table, and some are missing; sequencing was by immunoSEQ multiplex PCR. Among about 85,000 clones listed, 86% were seen once. This clone was found a few times. Its specificity is not known. The CDR3 is made up of 15 amino acids. The ends lost 4 bases at V and 0 bases at J; junction bases unmatched: 2. Per the germline V gene, CDR1 is LNHDA and CDR2 is SQIVND (reference sequence). The chain carries TRBV19 and TRBJ2-1, with TRBD2 matching 8 bases. The source was peripheral blood, collected on day 0 of AZD1222 vaccination. This receptor was obtained from an adult in good health. The CDR3 is CASSKAGVSYNEQFF. For the CDR3, the DNA is TGTGCCAGTAGTAAAGCGGGGGTCTCCTACAATGAGCAGTTCTTC.